The entry below describes one T cell receptor (beta chain). Antigen unknown. The entry originates in a study of cytomegalovirus exposure and HLA in healthy donors. Turning to the study itself: As released early, the data held roughly 85 million unique TCRs from HLA-typed donors.

Study-wide points: A missense variant in DCLRE1C was later tied to TCR beta V- and J-gene trimming.

Germline values: CDR1 SGHTA, CDR2 FQGTGA. The CDR3 is 13 amino acids. V was clipped by 8 bases and J by 4 bases, with 12 bases between them. Primers included in the PCR were 60 Vbeta and 13 Jbeta primers. In the original analysis: An analysis performed later counted 75 million to 80 million unique TCR beta chains (roughly 11 million of them shared). The repertoire was sequenced with immunoSEQ multiplex PCR; TCRdb's copy has only in-frame clones and lacks some. V and J calls plus clone size are reproduced from that table; the DNA served to infer D and trimming. The sample has 52,000 or so clones; around 73% are singletons.

The chain uses TRBV7-3 and TRBJ2-1; perhaps TRBD1 as D (6 bases). The sequencing sample was made of PBMCs. The TCR sequence derives from a woman aged 40 to 50 in good health and CMV-seropositive. The CDR3: CASGGRDYNEQFF. DNA of the CDR3: TGTGCCAGCGGGGGCAGGGATTACAATGAGCAGTTCTTC.